This T cell receptor (beta chain) stems from a study of T-cell memory formation after mild COVID-19. Study findings and constraints: Still unconfirmed is whether the second-wave clones peaking on day 37 recognized SARS-CoV-2. Day 15 to 85 contractors were CD4/CD8 balanced; later expanders leaned CD4+.

V shed 5 bases and J shed 7 bases, with 12 bases lying between them. Germline V gene lookup returns CDR1 SEHNR and CDR2 FQNEAQ (reference sequence). There are 12 residues in the CDR3. Details on this clonotype: What it recognizes is unknown.

TCR alpha and TCR beta cDNA libraries carrying sample barcodes and UMIs were produced by 5'RACE using constant-segment primers. Each CDR3 protein gets one entry after TCRdb re-called the 5' RACE reads with MiXCR. The sample consists of about 150,000 distinct CDR3 sequences, under 30% of them appearing once. This TCR derives from an adult woman who had mild COVID-19 (a few samples of this study predate the infection). Cell type and time point are not known. Sequenced: PBMCs or a T cell subset sorted from them (not recorded which). The V gene is TRBV7-9, the J gene TRBJ2-7; D remains unclear. In DNA form, the CDR3 reads TGTGCCAGCAGCGCTTGGCCTAAGGAGCAGTACTTC. Protein: CASSAWPKEQYF. The full variable domain, in which reference TRBV7-9 and TRBJ2-7 provide the parts outside the CDR3, is DTGVSQNPRHKITKRGQNVTFRCDPISEHNRLYWYRQTLGQGPEFLTYFQNEAQLEKSRLLSDRFSAERPKGSFSTLEIQRTEQGDSAMYLCASSAWPKEQYFGPGTRLTVT.